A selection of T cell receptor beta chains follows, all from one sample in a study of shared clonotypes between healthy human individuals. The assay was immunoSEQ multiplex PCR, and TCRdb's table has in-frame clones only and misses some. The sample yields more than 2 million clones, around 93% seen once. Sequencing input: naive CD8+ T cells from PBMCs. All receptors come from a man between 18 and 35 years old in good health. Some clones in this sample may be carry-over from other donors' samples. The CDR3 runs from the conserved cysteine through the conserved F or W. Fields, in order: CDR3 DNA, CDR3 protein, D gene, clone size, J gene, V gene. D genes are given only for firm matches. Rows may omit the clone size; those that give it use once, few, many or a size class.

TGTGCCAGCAGCGCCGGGCCGGACGGGTCTGGCTATGGCTACACCTTC,CASSAGPDGSGYGYTF,-,-,TRBJ1-2,TRBV9
TGTGCCAGCAGTTTCCTTGGCGGGGGCACAGATACGCAGTATTTT,CASSFLGGGTDTQYF,-,-,TRBJ2-3,TRBV28
TGTGCCAGCAGCTCGGGATCAGATAGCAATCAGCCCCAGCATTTT,CASSSGSDSNQPQHF,-,-,TRBJ1-5,TRBV7-9
TGTGCTAGTGCCCGACGGGGGGACCCCACAGATACGCAGTATTTT,CASARRGDPTDTQYF,TRBD2,-,TRBJ2-3,TRBV12-5
TGTGCCAGCAGTGACGAGGACAGGGGCAGAGGCTACACCTTC,CASSDEDRGRGYTF,TRBD1,-,TRBJ1-2,TRBV27
TGTGCCAGCAGTTTTAGAAGAGACAGAGATAATCAGCCCCAGCATTTT,CASSFRRDRDNQPQHF,-,-,TRBJ1-5,TRBV27
TGCAGCGTTGAAATTCCAGTCCTAATGAACACTGAAGCTTTCTTT,CSVEIPVLMNTEAFF,-,-,TRBJ1-1,TRBV29-1
TGTGCCAGCAGCTTAGATAGCAGCTCCTACGAGCAGTACTTC,CASSLDSSSYEQYF,-,-,TRBJ2-7,TRBV13
TGTGCCAGCAGCCCGAACTACGGCCAAGACAGGGCGGCCGGGGAGCTGTTTTTT,CASSPNYGQDRAAGELFF,TRBD1,-,TRBJ2-2,TRBV11-2
TGTGCCAGCAGCTCAGGACTAGCGGGATCCTACAATGAGCAGTTCTTC,CASSSGLAGSYNEQFF,TRBD2,-,TRBJ2-1,TRBV11-2
TGTGCCAGTTTTCCCGGGTCGGGAAAAGGGCAAAACATTCAGTACTTC,CASFPGSGKGQNIQYF,-,-,TRBJ2-4,TRBV19
TGTGCCAGCAGTGAATATACGAGGGGAAACATTCAGTACTTC,CASSEYTRGNIQYF,-,-,TRBJ2-4,TRBV6-1
TGTGCCAGCAGTTTGGCCGGGTCATGGATCTACGAGCAGTACTTC,CASSLAGSWIYEQYF,-,-,TRBJ2-7,TRBV27
TGTGCCAGCAGCAGCTCCGGGGGGGAGGGCCGCTATGAGCAGTTCTTC,CASSSSGGEGRYEQFF,TRBD2,-,TRBJ2-1,TRBV7-9
TGTGCCAGCAGCCGTAGAGCGGGAGGGGGCATAAATAATGAGCAGTTCTTC,CASSRRAGGGINNEQFF,TRBD2,-,TRBJ2-1,TRBV28
TGCGCCAGCAGCTATGATAGCGGGGGACCATACAATGAGCAGTTCTTC,CASSYDSGGPYNEQFF,TRBD2,-,TRBJ2-1,TRBV4-3
TGTGCCAGCAGCCCGGTTACAGCTAACTATGGCTACACCTTC,CASSPVTANYGYTF,-,-,TRBJ1-2,TRBV7-9
TGTGCCAGCAGCCCGACCGGGACCATTGGGGATACGCAGTATTTT,CASSPTGTIGDTQYF,-,-,TRBJ2-3,TRBV7-6
TGTGCCAGCAGCCGTGAGGTCACTATAGCGGGAGGGCGCGAGCAGTACTTC,CASSREVTIAGGREQYF,TRBD2,-,TRBJ2-7,TRBV5-4
TGTGCCAGCACCCGCCGGACAGGGGGGATCTACGAGCAGTACTTC,CASTRRTGGIYEQYF,TRBD1,-,TRBJ2-7,TRBV27
TGTGCCAGCAGTGAACGTCCGCCGGACTCCTGGGGTTACGAGCAGTACTTC,CASSERPPDSWGYEQYF,-,-,TRBJ2-7,TRBV2
TGTGCCAGCAGCTTAGGTTCCCGGGACTATTACGAGCAGTACTTC,CASSLGSRDYYEQYF,TRBD2,once,TRBJ2-7,TRBV11-2
TGTGCCAGTAGCCCGACAGCTTATAGCAATCAGCCCCAGCATTTT,CASSPTAYSNQPQHF,-,-,TRBJ1-5,TRBV19
TGTGCCAGTAGTCCCAGCCGTTGGGTCGGGGAGCTGTTTTTT,CASSPSRWVGELFF,-,-,TRBJ2-2,TRBV19
TGTGCCAGCAGCCTAGTAGGGACTAGTAATTCCTACGAGCAGTACTTC,CASSLVGTSNSYEQYF,TRBD2,-,TRBJ2-7,TRBV7-9
TGTGCCAGCGCAACAGGGGGCGGGCAGCCCCAGCATTTT,CASATGGGQPQHF,TRBD1,-,TRBJ1-5,TRBV19
TGTGCCAGCAGTTTTCCAAGGAAGGGACAGGGGGGATACTATGGCTACACCTTC,CASSFPRKGQGGYYGYTF,TRBD1,-,TRBJ1-2,TRBV28
TGTGCCAGCAGCTCAGAGGACAGGGGGTTTGAAGCTTTCTTT,CASSSEDRGFEAFF,TRBD1,once,TRBJ1-1,TRBV7-9
TGTGCCAGCAGCTTTACAGGGGAGGTAGCTAACTATGGCTACACCTTC,CASSFTGEVANYGYTF,TRBD1,-,TRBJ1-2,TRBV28
TGTGCCAGCAGTGAAATACAGGGGGGCCTCGAGCAGTACTTC,CASSEIQGGLEQYF,TRBD1,-,TRBJ2-7,TRBV2
TGTGCCAGCAGCCCCCCAGGTGGAGGCATCACCCAGGATGGCTACACCTTC,CASSPPGGGITQDGYTF,-,-,TRBJ1-2,TRBV5-6
TGTGCCAGCAGCTTCGAGGGATGGGGTTCCTACGAGCAGTACTTC,CASSFEGWGSYEQYF,-,-,TRBJ2-7,TRBV7-9
TGTGCCACCAGTTTGTGGCGACAGGGCAATCAGCCCCAGCATTTT,CATSLWRQGNQPQHF,-,once,TRBJ1-5,TRBV15
TGTGCCAGCAGCTTACTAAATCAGCCCCAGCATTTT,CASSLLNQPQHF,-,-,TRBJ1-5,TRBV5-6
TGTGCCAGCAGTTACCTGGGGGGCCAGAATGAGCAGTTCTTC,CASSYLGGQNEQFF,-,-,TRBJ2-1,TRBV6-5
TGTGCCAGCAGCTTAGCGGGAGATAGCGGACAAGAGACCCAGTACTTC,CASSLAGDSGQETQYF,-,-,TRBJ2-5,TRBV7-9
TGTGCCAGCAGTTGGCAACCGGGACAGGGGGCCTACGAGCAGTACTTC,CASSWQPGQGAYEQYF,TRBD1,once,TRBJ2-7,TRBV28
TGTGCCAGTAGAAGGGACAGGGACCCTAGCAATCAGCCCCAGCATTTT,CASRRDRDPSNQPQHF,TRBD1,-,TRBJ1-5,TRBV19
TGTGCCAGCAGTGAGCCCGACGAGCAGTACTTC,CASSEPDEQYF,-,-,TRBJ2-7,TRBV6-5
TGCGCCAGCAGCTCGGACAGCCAACCCACAGATACGCAGTATTTT,CASSSDSQPTDTQYF,-,-,TRBJ2-3,TRBV5-1